This entry features one T cell receptor (beta chain) sequence. This clone has only a few counts. The antigen this receptor binds is unknown. There are no base qualities to consult, and no much larger clone falls within one base. The data belong to a study of beta chain features in type 1 diabetes (dated by TCRdb to the late 2010s). A note on the overall study: Patients and healthy donors did not differ in mean age, gender distribution, total cell number or subset yield. A total of 107,917,701 sorted cells were examined across all samples, and the number of cells per subset was strongly correlated with RNA yield. Regulatory and stem cell-like memory subsets were obtained from only 8 patients and roughly 8 healthy donors, while naive and central memory subsets were obtained from all 30 or so donors. The study compared the TCRB repertoires of sorted circulating CD4+ T cell subsets in recently diagnosed type 1 diabetes patients with those in matched healthy donors. Study-wide findings and limitations: Because cDNA was sequenced instead of genomic DNA, activated cells with high expression could be over-represented, although the groups did not differ in activation or CD3 levels. Because the HLA sub-analyses included only small numbers of individuals, any influence of HLA type on TCRB rearrangement was left unresolved. PCR might favor shorter templates, but patient and control samples were amplified and corrected together, so any skew would affect both groups equally. The naive, central memory and regulatory TCRB repertoires appeared to resemble one another more closely among patients than among healthy donors. A moderate but significant shortening of TCRB CDR3 length was observed in type 1 diabetes patients in all four CD4+ subsets. At VDJ recombination sites, patients with type 1 diabetes made fewer insertions and deleted more nucleotides, a pattern implying thymic rearrangement abnormalities.

The entire amount of isolated RNA was reverse transcribed using the High Capacity cDNA Reverse Transcription Kit, so the sequenced TCRB transcripts were expressed ones. Deep immunoSEQ sequencing was performed on naive, central memory and regulatory T cell samples, with an average of around 3.5 million total reads per sample. Sorted cells were lysed in RLT buffer, and RNA was extracted using DNase-treated RNeasy Micro or Mini kits according to cell number. Each cell subset was processed on its own to prevent cross-contamination, while patient and healthy donor samples were processed together. Using the immunoSEQ multiplex PCR, TCRB sequences were amplified from cDNA into 87-bp fragments spanning the CDR3 region. Amplicons were sequenced on the Illumina HiSeq platform. As for how the authors treated the data: PCR bias was corrected computationally using synthetic template baselines, and reads within Hamming distance 2 were collapsed, with unmergeable singletons discarded. Reads were aligned to IMGT to assign V, D and J genes, CDR3 length, and insertions or deletions at six rearrangement sites. Clonotype counts were normalized to sorted cell number within each subset before computing true diversity and Gini coefficients with the tcR R package. The overlap coefficient, calculated on TCRB nucleotide sequences, was used to quantify repertoire sharing. TCRdb re-hosts the immuneACCESS table, in-frame sequences only. Its copies lack some clones; in the studies checked, an unresolved V gene accounts for under half of them, and the cause for the rest is not known. V and J calls and clone size are as listed in that table; D and trimming were resolved from the DNA. Recorded for this sample are around 140,000 clones; 7.5% to 9.5% of them occurred a single time. Together, the top ten hold around 0.7% of the sample.

Each donor gave one peripheral blood draw, averaging roughly 120 mL, which was collected into heparinised tubes. A BD FACSAria II and a panel including CD45RO, CCR7, CD25, CD127, CD95 and CD27 were used to sort naive, central memory, regulatory and stem cell-like memory CD4+ T cells. Every sorted population had a purity above 95%. PBMCs were separated immediately by Lymphoprep density gradient centrifugation and were stained directly, without being cultured. To minimize batch effects, samples were stained and sorted in pairs, one healthy donor with one patient per experiment. As encoded in the germline V gene, CDR1 is LGHNT while CDR2 is FRNRAP. V ends up 6 bases short and J 4 bases short, with an unmatched junction base count of 4. Inclusive of the bounding cysteine and phenylalanine, the CDR3 is 14 residues long. The kept DNA is CDR3 alone, 42 bases in frame from the first base.

The sequencing sample was made of central memory CD4+ T cells from blood. The receptor's source is a man aged 25 to 45 with type 1 diabetes. This receptor chain uses TRBV12-5 and TRBJ2-1; TRBD2 fits 9 bases in the junction. The nucleotides are TGTGCTAGTGGCCTAGCGGGGATATACAATGAGCAGTTCTTC. Its amino acids are CASGLAGIYNEQFF.